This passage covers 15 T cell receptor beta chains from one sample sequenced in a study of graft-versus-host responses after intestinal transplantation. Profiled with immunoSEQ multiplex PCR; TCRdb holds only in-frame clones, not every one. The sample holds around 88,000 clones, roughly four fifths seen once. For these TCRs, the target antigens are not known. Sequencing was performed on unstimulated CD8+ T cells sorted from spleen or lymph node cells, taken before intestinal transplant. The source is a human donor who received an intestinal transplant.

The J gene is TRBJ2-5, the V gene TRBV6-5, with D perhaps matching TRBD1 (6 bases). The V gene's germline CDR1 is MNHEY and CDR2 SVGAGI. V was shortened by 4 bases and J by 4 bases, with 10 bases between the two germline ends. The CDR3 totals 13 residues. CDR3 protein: CASSSGDGETQYF. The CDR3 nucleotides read TGTGCCAGCAGTTCAGGGGATGGAGAGACCCAGTACTTC.

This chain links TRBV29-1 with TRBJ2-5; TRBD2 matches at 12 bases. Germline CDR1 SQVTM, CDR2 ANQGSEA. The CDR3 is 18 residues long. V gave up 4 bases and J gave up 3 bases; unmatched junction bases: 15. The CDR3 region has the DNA TGCAGCGTTGCTCCTCTAGCGGGGGGGCCGAGGATCGAAGAGACCCAGTACTTC. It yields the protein CSVAPLAGGPRIEETQYF.

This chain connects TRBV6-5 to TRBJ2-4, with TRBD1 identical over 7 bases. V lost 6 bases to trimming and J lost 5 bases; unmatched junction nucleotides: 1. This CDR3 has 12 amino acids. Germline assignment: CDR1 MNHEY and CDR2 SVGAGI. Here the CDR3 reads CASRDRENIQYF. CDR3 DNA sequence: TGTGCCAGCAGAGACAGGGAAAACATTCAGTACTTC.

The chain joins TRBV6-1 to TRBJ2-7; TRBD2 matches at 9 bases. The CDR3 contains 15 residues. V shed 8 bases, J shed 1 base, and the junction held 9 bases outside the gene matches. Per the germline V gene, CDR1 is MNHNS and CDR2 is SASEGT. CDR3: CASSKTSGYSYEQYF. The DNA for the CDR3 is TGTGCCAGCTCAAAGACTAGCGGATATTCCTACGAGCAGTACTTC.

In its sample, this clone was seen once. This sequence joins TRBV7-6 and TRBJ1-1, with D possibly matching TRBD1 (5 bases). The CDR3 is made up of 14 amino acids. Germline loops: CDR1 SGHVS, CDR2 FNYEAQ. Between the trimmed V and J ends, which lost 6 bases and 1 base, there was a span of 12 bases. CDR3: CASSWDGENTEAFF. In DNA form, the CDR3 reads TGTGCCAGCAGTTGGGACGGAGAGAACACTGAAGCTTTCTTT.

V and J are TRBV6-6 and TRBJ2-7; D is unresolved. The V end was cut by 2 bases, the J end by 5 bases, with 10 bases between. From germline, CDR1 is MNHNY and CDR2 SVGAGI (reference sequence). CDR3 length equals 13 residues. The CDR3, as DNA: TGTGCCAGCAGTTACGGGATCTACCACGAGCAGTACTTC. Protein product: CASSYGIYHEQYF.

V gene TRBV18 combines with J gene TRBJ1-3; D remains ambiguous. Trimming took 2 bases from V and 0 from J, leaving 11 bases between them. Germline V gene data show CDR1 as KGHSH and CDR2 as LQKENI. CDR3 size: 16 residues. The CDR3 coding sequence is TGTGCCAGCTCACCATCGCGTCGGTCCTCTGGAAACACCATATATTTT. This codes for CASSPSRRSSGNTIYF.

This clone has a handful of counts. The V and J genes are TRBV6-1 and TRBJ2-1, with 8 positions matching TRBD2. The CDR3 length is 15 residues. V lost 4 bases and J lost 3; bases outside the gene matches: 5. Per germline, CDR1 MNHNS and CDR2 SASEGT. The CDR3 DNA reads TGTGCCAGCAGTGCGACTAGCGCGGACTACAATGAGCAGTTCTTC. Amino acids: CASSATSADYNEQFF.

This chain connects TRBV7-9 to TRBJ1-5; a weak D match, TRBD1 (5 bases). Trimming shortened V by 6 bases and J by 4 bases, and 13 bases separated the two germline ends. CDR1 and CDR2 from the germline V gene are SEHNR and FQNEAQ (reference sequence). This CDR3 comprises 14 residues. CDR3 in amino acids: CASSRDAGNQPQHF. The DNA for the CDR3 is TGTGCCAGCAGTAGGGACGCTGGTAATCAGCCCCAGCATTTT. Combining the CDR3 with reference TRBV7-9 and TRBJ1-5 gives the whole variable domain DTGVSQNPRHKITKRGQNVTFRCDPISEHNRLYWYRQTLGQGPEFLTYFQNEAQLEKSRLLSDRFSAERPKGSFSTLEIQRTEQGDSAMYLCASSRDAGNQPQHFGDGTRLSIL.

The CDR3 bases are TGCAGCGTTCTAAAAGGACAGGGGGAATCAGATACGCAGTATTTT. Translation: CSVLKGQGESDTQYF. The chain recombines TRBV29-1 with TRBJ2-3; the match to TRBD1 covers 10 bases. The CDR3 is 15 amino acids. Per germline, CDR1 SQVTM and CDR2 ANQGSEA. Trimming cost V 5 bases and J 4 bases; bases outside gene matches: 9.

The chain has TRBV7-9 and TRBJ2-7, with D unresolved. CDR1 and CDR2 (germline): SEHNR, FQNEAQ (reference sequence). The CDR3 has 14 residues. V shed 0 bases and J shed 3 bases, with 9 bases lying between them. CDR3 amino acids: CASSLAGGDYEQYF. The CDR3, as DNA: TGTGCCAGCAGCTTAGCGGGCGGAGACTACGAGCAGTACTTC.

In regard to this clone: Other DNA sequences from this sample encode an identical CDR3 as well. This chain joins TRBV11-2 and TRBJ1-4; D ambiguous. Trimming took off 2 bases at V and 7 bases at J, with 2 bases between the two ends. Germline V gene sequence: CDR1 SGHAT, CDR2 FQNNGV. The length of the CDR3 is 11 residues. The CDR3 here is CASSLSEKLFF. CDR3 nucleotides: TGTGCCAGCAGCTTAAGTGAAAAACTGTTTTTT.

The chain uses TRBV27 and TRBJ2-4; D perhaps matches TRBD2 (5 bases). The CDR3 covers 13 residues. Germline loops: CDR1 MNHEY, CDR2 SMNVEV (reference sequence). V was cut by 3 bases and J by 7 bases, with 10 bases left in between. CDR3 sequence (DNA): TGTGCCAGCAGTTTTCTAGCTGGTAACATTCAGTACTTC. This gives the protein CASSFLAGNIQYF.

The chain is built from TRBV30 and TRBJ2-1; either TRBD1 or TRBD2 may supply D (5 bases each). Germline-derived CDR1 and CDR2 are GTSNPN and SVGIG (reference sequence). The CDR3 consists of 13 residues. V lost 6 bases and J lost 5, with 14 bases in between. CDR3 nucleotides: TGTGCCTGCAGGGTGGCTAGCAACAATGAGCAGTTCTTC. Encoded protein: CACRVASNNEQFF.

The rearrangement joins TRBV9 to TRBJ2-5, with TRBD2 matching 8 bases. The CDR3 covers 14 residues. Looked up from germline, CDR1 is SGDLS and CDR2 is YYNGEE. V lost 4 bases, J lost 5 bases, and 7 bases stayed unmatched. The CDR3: CASSPGASGETQYF. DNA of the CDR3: TGTGCCAGCAGCCCTGGGGCTAGCGGGGAGACCCAGTACTTC.